These T cell receptor beta chains were read from a single sample in a study of T cell responses to AZD1222 COVID-19 vaccine. Some clones are missing from TCRdb's copy, which holds only in-frame ones; the method was immunoSEQ multiplex PCR. The data show around 150,000 clones, approximately 88% seen once. The source was peripheral blood, collected on day 0 of AZD1222 vaccination. These receptors were collected from an adult in good health. The CDR3 runs from the conserved cysteine through the conserved F or W. The D gene is left open where the match is weak. Rows give clone size only sometimes, using once, few, many, or a class for an expanded clone.

>NA|TRBJ2-2|TRBD2|TRBV28
CASSLRLAGNTGELFF
TGTGCCAGCAGTTTGAGACTAGCGGGTAACACCGGGGAGCTGTTTTTT
>NA|TRBJ2-7|NA|TRBV27
CASSLHDNYEQYF
TGTGCCAGCAGTTTACACGACAACTACGAGCAGTACTTC
>NA|TRBJ2-3|TRBD2|TRBV6-4
CASSEKASGRDTQYF
TGTGCCAGCAGTGAGAAGGCTAGCGGGAGAGATACGCAGTATTTT
>few|TRBJ1-1|NA|TRBV7-3
CASSLIGGNTEAFF
TGTGCCAGCAGCTTGATAGGCGGGAACACTGAAGCTTTCTTT
>once|TRBJ1-5|TRBD1|TRBV19
CASSIDGDSSLRNQPQHF
TGTGCCAGTAGTATAGACGGGGACAGTAGCCTCCGCAATCAGCCCCAGCATTTT
>NA|TRBJ2-7|NA|TRBV5-4
CASSLVGAPAWYF
TGTGCCAGCAGCTTGGTAGGGGCGCCGGCATGGTACTTC
>once|TRBJ1-5|TRBD1|TRBV28
CASSYRGNQPQHF
TGTGCCAGCAGTTACAGGGGAAATCAGCCCCAGCATTTT
>NA|TRBJ1-2|TRBD1|TRBV29-1
CSATGTEGYTF
TGCAGCGCTACCGGGACAGAAGGCTACACCTTC
>NA|TRBJ2-1|TRBD2|TRBV7-6
CASSLEPGGAGEQFF
TGTGCCAGCAGCTTAGAGCCGGGAGGTGCTGGCGAGCAGTTCTTC
>NA|TRBJ2-1|NA|TRBV6-2/TRBV6-3
CASSYWNRESYNEQFF
TGTGCCAGCAGTTACTGGAACCGGGAGTCCTACAATGAGCAGTTCTTC
>NA|TRBJ1-5|NA|TRBV19
CASSMGPDSQPQHF
TGTGCCAGTAGTATGGGTCCGGACAGTCAGCCCCAGCATTTT
>NA|TRBJ2-5|TRBD2|TRBV11-3
CASSPRRLASDAGETQYF
TGTGCCAGCAGCCCCAGAAGACTAGCTTCCGACGCTGGGGAGACCCAGTACTTC
>NA|TRBJ1-1|NA|TRBV3-1/TRBV3-2
CASSQDWWNTEAFF
TGTGCCAGCAGCCAAGATTGGTGGAACACTGAAGCTTTCTTT
>NA|TRBJ1-2|NA|TRBV25-1
CASRGKWGYTF
TGTGCCAGCAGAGGCAAATGGGGCTACACCTTC
>NA|TRBJ1-6|NA|TRBV28
CASTPVGRALPSSYNSPLHF
TGTGCCAGCACCCCCGTAGGAAGGGCCCTCCCCAGCTCCTATAATTCACCCCTCCACTTT
>NA|TRBJ1-1|NA|TRBV18
CASSPLGAEAFF
TGTGCCAGCTCACCGCTGGGGGCTGAAGCTTTCTTT
>NA|TRBJ2-7|NA|TRBV11-2
CASSPTGPGQYF
TGTGCCAGCAGCCCCACTGGGCCTGGGCAGTACTTC
>NA|TRBJ2-7|NA|TRBV27
CASSARYRERSYEQYF
TGTGCCAGCAGTGCGCGATACAGGGAACGAAGCTACGAGCAGTACTTC
>NA|TRBJ2-5|NA|TRBV19
CASSIRGQQETQYF
TGTGCCAGTAGTATAAGAGGGCAGCAAGAGACCCAGTACTTC
>NA|TRBJ2-1|TRBD2|TRBV5-1
CASSLGLAGGGHNEQFF
TGCGCCAGCAGCTTGGGACTAGCGGGAGGGGGCCACAATGAGCAGTTCTTC
>NA|TRBJ1-6|TRBD1|TRBV4-1
CASSHVPGQGNSPLHF
TGCGCCAGCAGCCATGTCCCGGGACAGGGGAATTCACCCCTCCACTTT
>once|TRBJ1-4|NA|TRBV7-8
CASSLRTLTNEKLFF
TGTGCCAGCAGCTTAAGGACCTTAACTAATGAAAAACTGTTTTTT
>NA|TRBJ1-2|TRBD1|TRBV19
CASSHDRASVGYTF
TGTGCCAGTAGTCACGACAGGGCCTCGGTAGGCTACACCTTC
>NA|TRBJ1-4|NA|TRBV7-2
CASSLDSGEGYEKLFF
TGTGCCAGCAGCTTAGACTCAGGGGAGGGGTATGAAAAACTGTTTTTT
>few|TRBJ2-1|TRBD2|TRBV30
CAWSHAGTGTRSQFF
TGTGCCTGGAGTCACGCTGGGACCGGGACTAGGTCGCAGTTCTTC
>NA|TRBJ2-2|NA|TRBV19
CATTRERAQGGELFF
TGTGCCACTACTAGGGAGAGGGCCCAAGGCGGGGAGCTGTTTTTT
>NA|TRBJ1-1|TRBD1|TRBV6-2/TRBV6-3
CASSYSRGGGNTEAFF
TGTGCCAGCAGTTACTCAAGAGGGGGCGGGAACACTGAAGCTTTCTTT
>NA|TRBJ1-2|TRBD1|TRBV28
CASSPELGQGASYYGYTF
TGTGCCAGCAGCCCTGAATTGGGACAGGGGGCTTCATACTATGGCTACACCTTC
>NA|TRBJ1-2|TRBD1|TRBV19
CASSPRTGGAEGYTF
TGTGCCAGTAGTCCACGGACAGGGGGCGCTGAGGGCTACACCTTC
>NA|TRBJ1-3|NA|TRBV7-2
CASSSPTDGNTIYF
TGTGCCAGCAGCTCACCGACAGACGGAAACACCATATATTTT
>NA|TRBJ1-2|NA|TRBV27
CASRPVGAPSYKSGYTF
TGTGCCAGCCGTCCGGTCGGGGCCCCCTCCTACAAGAGTGGCTACACCTTC
>few|TRBJ2-7|TRBD2|TRBV29-1
CSVGGASGSSYEQYF
TGCAGCGTTGGGGGGGCTAGCGGGAGCTCCTACGAGCAGTACTTC
>NA|TRBJ2-7|NA|TRBV29-1
CSVENGQKYEQYF
TGCAGCGTTGAGAATGGTCAGAAGTACGAGCAGTACTTC
>NA|TRBJ1-2|NA|TRBV19
CASSTAGPGYGYTF
TGTGCCAGTAGTACGGCCGGGCCCGGCTATGGCTACACCTTC
>NA|TRBJ2-3|NA|TRBV7-8
CASSRTDTQYF
TGTGCCAGCAGCCGTACAGATACGCAGTATTTT
>NA|TRBJ1-4|NA|TRBV12-3/TRBV12-4
CASSLAGVEKLFF
TGTGCCAGCAGTTTGGCAGGGGTAGAAAAACTGTTTTTT
>NA|TRBJ1-2|NA|TRBV19
CASSSIGVGINYGYTF
TGTGCCAGTAGTTCCATCGGGGTAGGGATTAACTATGGCTACACCTTC
>NA|TRBJ2-7|TRBD1|TRBV29-1
CSVARTGGRYEQYF
TGCAGCGTGGCGCGGACAGGGGGCAGATACGAGCAGTACTTC